The clone carrying this T cell receptor (beta chain) was seen only a few times. The record originates from a study of regulatory T cells in long-lasting Graves disease. Building of the TCR beta libraries involved iRepertoire HTBI primers and Arm-PCR of CDR3 regions. MiXCR, applied by TCRdb to the multiplex PCR reads, yields one record per CDR3 protein. The sample carries 400,000 to 500,000 distinct CDR3 sequences, 13% to 15% recorded once. Indicated time point: newly diagnosed GD, antithyroid drugs for less than 3 months. Generation of the TCR library employed RNA extracted from PBMCs. The ends lost 5 bases at V and 7 bases at J; junction bases unmatched: 4. The length of the CDR3 is 12 residues. Germline V CDR1 and CDR2: MNHEY, SMNVEV (reference sequence). These sequences were also reported in another study, on T cells in Graves' hyperthyroidism and ophthalmopathy.

The rearrangement joins TRBV27 to TRBJ2-7, with 8 positions matching TRBD1. The source was peripheral blood mononuclear cells (PBMCs), collected at new diagnosis, from a patient treated with antithyroid drugs. The TCR comes from a woman in her forties or fifties with Graves disease. CDR3 in DNA: TGTGCCAGCAGTCACCACAGGGGGGAGCAGTACTTC. Amino acids: CASSHHRGEQYF.